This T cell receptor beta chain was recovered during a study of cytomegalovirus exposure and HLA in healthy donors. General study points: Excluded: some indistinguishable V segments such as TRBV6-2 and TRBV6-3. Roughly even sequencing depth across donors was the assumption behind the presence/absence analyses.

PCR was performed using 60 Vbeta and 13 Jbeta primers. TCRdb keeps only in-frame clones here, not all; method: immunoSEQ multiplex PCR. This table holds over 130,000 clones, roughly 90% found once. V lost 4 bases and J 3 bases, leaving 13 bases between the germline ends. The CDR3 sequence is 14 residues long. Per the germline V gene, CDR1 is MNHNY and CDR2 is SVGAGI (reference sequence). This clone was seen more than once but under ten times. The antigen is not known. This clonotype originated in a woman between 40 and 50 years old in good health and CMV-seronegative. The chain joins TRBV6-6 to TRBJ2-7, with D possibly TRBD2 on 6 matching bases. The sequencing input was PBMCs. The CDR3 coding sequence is TGTGCCAGCAGTTTATCAGGGACTTACTACGAGCAGTACTTC. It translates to CASSLSGTYYEQYF.